This passage covers 5 T cell receptor beta chains from one sample sequenced in a study of blood T cell repertoires in COVID-19. Here immunoSEQ multiplex PCR was the method, and the copy in TCRdb shows in-frame clones only, minus some. The data contain hundreds of thousands of clones, around 86% of them singletons. What was sequenced was PBMCs or T cells enriched from blood (not recorded which). These receptors originate from a man in his forties who had recovered from COVID-19.

This clone came up once. This sequence joins TRBV27 and TRBJ2-5; 9 nucleotides agree with TRBD1. Germline V gene sequence: CDR1 MNHEY, CDR2 SMNVEV (reference sequence). The CDR3 covers 16 residues. Losses at the gene ends were 4 bases for V and 1 base for J; bases not matched to a gene: 7. CDR3 in amino acids: CASSSRTGAIQETQYF. The CDR3 region has the DNA TGTGCCAGCAGTTCCCGGACAGGGGCGATCCAAGAGACCCAGTACTTC.

This chain uses TRBV27 with TRBJ1-1; 12 bases fit TRBD1. Germline V gene sequence: CDR1 MNHEY, CDR2 SMNVEV (reference sequence). Trimming took 5 bases from V and 1 from J; bases not matched to a gene: 8. The CDR3 runs 17 residues. The CDR3 DNA follows: TGTGCCAGCAGTACCGGGACAGGGGGCGGTGGGAACACTGAAGCTTTCTTT. Amino acid sequence: CASSTGTGGGGNTEAFF.

The CDR3 reads CASSFRAGVFGETQYF. The DNA of the CDR3 is TGCGCCAGCAGCTTTAGAGCGGGAGTGTTTGGTGAGACCCAGTACTTC. This chain uses TRBV5-1 with TRBJ2-5, with TRBD2 identical over 8 bases. The CDR3 covers 16 residues. The junction had 11 bases not matched to a gene; V was cut back by 2 bases and J by 5 bases. CDR1 is SGHRS and CDR2 is YFSETQ in the germline V gene.

This clone was observed a handful of times. CDR3 residues: CASSTAGANSPLHF. DNA for the CDR3: TGTGCCAGCAGCACGGCGGGGGCCAATTCACCCCTCCACTTT. The chain recombines TRBV13 with TRBJ1-6; the D gene is possibly TRBD1 (6 bases). The germline V gene encodes CDR1 PRHDT and CDR2 FYEKMQ (reference sequence). The CDR3 length is 14 residues. V lost 5 bases to trimming and J lost 7 bases, with 12 bases between them.

The chain has TRBV11-3 and TRBJ2-5; weak D call: TRBD2 (7 bases). The CDR3 runs to 16 residues. The V gene's germline CDR1 is SGHNT and CDR2 YENEEA. V was pared by 2 bases and J by 2 bases, with 15 bases between. The CDR3 is CASSLSQGGGQETQYF. In nucleotides, the CDR3 is TGTGCCAGCAGCTTATCACAGGGAGGGGGACAAGAGACCCAGTACTTC.